This TCR beta chain is drawn from a study of blood T cell repertoires in COVID-19. Whole-study context: COVID-19 samples collected from the United States, Italy and Spain covered acute and convalescent phases. The cDNA or gDNA used as material had been derived from T cells, B-cell-depleted T cells, or PBMCs.

In the authors' methods: From reference gene primer amplification, estimates of nucleated cell counts were derived. Assay: immunoSEQ multiplex PCR; the TCRdb copy retains only in-frame clones and omits some. The DNA gave D and trimming, while V, J and clone size come from that table. The data contain approximately 220,000 clones, roughly 80% of them seen just once; the ten biggest clones take up 7.5% to 9%. Trimming shortened V by 4 bases and J by 7 bases, and 17 bases separated the two germline ends. From germline, CDR1 is MDHEN and CDR2 SYDVKM. The CDR3 spans 15 residues. This clone was seen only once.

Sequenced sample: peripheral blood. The receptor's source is a woman at least 80 years old with acute or convalescent COVID-19. The chain is built from TRBV28 and TRBJ2-1; possibly TRBD1 for D (6 bases). The CDR3 bases are TGTGCCAGCAGTTCCGGACGCCGGGACAAAAATGAGCAGTTCTTC. It is translated as CASSSGRRDKNEQFF.